The subject of this entry is one T cell receptor beta chain. Antigen unknown. Using immunoSEQ multiplex PCR, the repertoire was profiled, and TCRdb retains in-frame clones only, with some absent. The sample consists of about 160,000 clones, around 89% of them appearing once. V was clipped by 6 bases and J by 1 base, with 15 bases between them. Germline values: CDR1 MDHEN, CDR2 SYDVKM. The length of the CDR3 is 15 residues. These data are taken from a study of T cell responses to AZD1222 COVID-19 vaccine. Whole-study findings and limits: Repertoire sampling was restricted to post-peak T cell response timepoints.

Samples with a second dose at about 4 or about 12 weeks were pooled together. This sequence joins TRBV28 and TRBJ1-1; the D gene is possibly TRBD1 (6 bases). The source material was peripheral blood, sampled 28 days after the second AZD1222 dose. This receptor was identified in an adult who received the AZD1222 COVID-19 vaccine. The CDR3 region is CASSPSKTGNTEAFF. The CDR3 nucleotides read TGTGCCAGCAGCCCCAGTAAGACAGGGAACACTGAAGCTTTCTTT. The full variable domain, its missing parts supplied by reference TRBV28 and TRBJ1-1, is DVKVTQSSRYLVKRTGEKVFLECVQDMDHENMFWYRQDPGLGLRLIYFSYDVKMKEKGDIPEGYSVSREKKERFSLILESASTNQTSMYLCASSPSKTGNTEAFFGQGTRLTVV.